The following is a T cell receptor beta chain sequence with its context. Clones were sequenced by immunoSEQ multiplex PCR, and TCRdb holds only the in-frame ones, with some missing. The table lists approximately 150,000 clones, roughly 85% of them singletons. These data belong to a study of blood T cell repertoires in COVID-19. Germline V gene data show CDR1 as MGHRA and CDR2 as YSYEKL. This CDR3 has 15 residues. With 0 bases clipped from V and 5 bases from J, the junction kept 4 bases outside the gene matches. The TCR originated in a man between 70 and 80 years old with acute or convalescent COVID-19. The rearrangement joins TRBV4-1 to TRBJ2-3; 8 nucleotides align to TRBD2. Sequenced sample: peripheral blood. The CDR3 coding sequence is TGCGCCAGCAGCCAAGAATTAGCGGGACAAGATACGCAGTATTTT. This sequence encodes CASSQELAGQDTQYF.